This entry describes one T cell receptor (beta chain). Its specificity is unknown. Profiled with immunoSEQ multiplex PCR; TCRdb holds only in-frame clones, not every one. Of more than 85,000 clones detected, 92% appear once; the ten largest clones hold 0.55% to 0.95%. This specimen comes from a study of siplizumab effects on memory and regulatory T cells. Notes on the study in general: To unstimulated subsets, only a minor fraction of alloreactive clones could be mapped.

Looked up from germline, CDR1 is SGHRS and CDR2 is YFSETQ. V dropped 4 bases and J dropped 1 base, with 14 bases sitting between them. The CDR3 consists of 15 residues. This rearrangement joins TRBV5-1 to TRBJ1-1; D is perhaps TRBD1 (6 bases). This sequence was found in a human donor in good health. Sequencing used Tregs sorted from blood. The CDR3 DNA reads TGCGCCAGCAGCGGAGGGGGTAACGCGAACACTGAAGCTTTCTTT. It is translated as CASSGGGNANTEAFF. Drawing the rest from reference TRBV5-1 and TRBJ1-1, the complete variable domain is KAGVTQTPRYLIKTRGQQVTLSCSPISGHRSVSWYQQTPGQGLQFLFEYFSETQRNKGNFPGRFSGRQFSNSRSEMNVSTLELGDSALYLCASSGGGNANTEAFFGQGTRLTVV.